Below, 12 T cell receptor beta chains from the same sample are listed, as sequenced in a study of T cells after yellow fever vaccination. TCRdb ran MiXCR on the 5' RACE reads and lists one entry per CDR3 protein. The repertoire holds approximately 70,000 distinct CDR3 sequences, with under 9.5% as singletons. The material was CD8+ T cells sorted from PBMCs, obtained 10 days after the first yellow fever vaccination. The receptors here all came from a man aged 18 to 30 who received the YFV17D yellow fever vaccine.

The J gene is TRBJ2-7, the V gene TRBV7-3; D is uncertain. The V end lost 1 base, the J end lost 5 bases, and 12 bases lay between the germline ends. The CDR3 extends over 14 amino acids. Germline loops: CDR1 SGHTA, CDR2 FQGTGA. This CDR3 reads CASSLSSSPHEQYF. The CDR3 region has the DNA TGTGCCAGCAGCTTAAGTTCCAGCCCCCACGAGCAGTACTTC.

In its sample, this clonotype was seen a few times. V gene TRBV18 combines with J gene TRBJ1-2, with D unresolved. Germline loops: CDR1 KGHSH, CDR2 LQKENI. CDR3 size: 13 residues. V was cut by 2 bases and J by 4 bases, with 8 bases left in between. Here the CDR3 DNA reads TGTGCCAGCTCACCAGAGCGGATCTATGGCTACACCTTC. Its protein product is CASSPERIYGYTF.

This clonotype was seen more than once but under ten times. V usage is TRBV20-1 and J usage is TRBJ1-2; TRBD1 matches at 8 bases. The CDR3 extends over 16 amino acids. Germline assignment: CDR1 DFQATT and CDR2 SNEGSKA (reference sequence). V gave up 3 bases and J gave up 1 base; unmatched junction bases: 10. The DNA for the CDR3 is TGCAGTGCTAGTGACAGGGGCGCCTGGGTTAACTATGGCTACACCTTC. Translation gives CSASDRGAWVNYGYTF.

The chain links TRBV6-5 to TRBJ2-1; 8 bases fit TRBD2. J lost 3 bases, V lost 4 bases, and 8 bases had no gene match. Germline assignment: CDR1 MNHEY and CDR2 SVGAGI. This CDR3 comprises 16 residues. DNA for the CDR3: TGTGCCAGCAGTTTTAGTCGGGGGGGCGGCTACAATGAGCAGTTCTTC. As protein: CASSFSRGGGYNEQFF.

This clonotype occurred many times. The chain has TRBV25-1 and TRBJ1-2; D possibly corresponds to TRBD1 (6 bases). V lost 3 bases to trimming and J lost 4 bases, with 21 bases between them. The CDR3 sequence is 17 residues long. Germline lookup yields CDR1 MGHDK and CDR2 SYGVNS. The CDR3 spells CASSDWGGSDSGYGYTF. In DNA, the CDR3 is TGTGCCAGCAGTGACTGGGGCGGTTCGGACAGCGGCTATGGCTACACCTTC.

This clonotype was observed many times. The chain carries TRBV24-1 and TRBJ2-3, with D possibly called TRBD1 or TRBD2 (5 bases each). The CDR3 spans 14 residues. Germline CDR1 reads KGHDR; CDR2 reads SFDVKD. Trimming left V 8 bases short and J 4 bases short, with 15 bases between. CDR3 loop: CATNEGSLSDTQYF. CDR3 nucleotides: TGTGCCACCAACGAGGGGTCTCTGTCAGATACGCAGTATTTT.

This chain uses TRBV11-2 with TRBJ1-1, with a possible D match to TRBD1 (5 bases). Trimming pared 6 bases from V and 3 bases from J, leaving 11 bases between. From germline, CDR1 is SGHAT and CDR2 FQNNGV. CDR3 length equals 13 residues. The CDR3 nucleotides read TGTGCCAGCAGTCCGACAGTTGACACTGAAGCTTTCTTT. Amino acids: CASSPTVDTEAFF. Drawing the rest from reference TRBV11-2 and TRBJ1-1, the complete variable domain is EAGVAQSPRYKIIEKRQSVAFWCNPISGHATLYWYQQILGQGPKLLIQFQNNGVVDDSQLPKDRFSAERLKGVDSTLKIQPAKLEDSAVYLCASSPTVDTEAFFGQGTRLTVV.

CDR3 loop: CATSAPRTRMYEKLFF. CDR3 DNA: TGTGCCACCAGTGCTCCCCGGACCCGGATGTATGAAAAACTGTTTTTT. V gene TRBV24-1 combines with J gene TRBJ1-4; no clear D gene. Germline V gene sequence: CDR1 KGHDR, CDR2 SFDVKD. The CDR3 covers 16 residues. The V end lost 5 bases, the J end lost 6 bases, and 18 bases lay between the germline ends.

The chain recombines TRBV6-1 with TRBJ2-7, with TRBD1 identical over 7 bases. The CDR3 covers 17 residues. Germline assignment: CDR1 MNHNS and CDR2 SASEGT. J was trimmed by 0 bases and V by 7 bases; bases with no gene match: 15. CDR3 coding DNA: TGTGCCAGCACCGGAAGGACAGGACCCCTTGACTCCTACGAGCAGTACGTC. Its protein product is CASTGRTGPLDSYEQYV.

The chain links TRBV29-1 to TRBJ2-1; 7 nucleotides line up with TRBD1. CDR1 is SQVTM and CDR2 is ANQGSEA in the germline V gene. After removal of 7 bases from V and 7 bases from J, the junction contained 13 bases not matched to a gene. The CDR3 covers 14 residues. The CDR3 loop reads CSAATLMTGNEQFF. For the CDR3, the DNA is TGCAGCGCTGCGACCCTGATGACAGGGAATGAGCAGTTCTTC.

The chain employs TRBV12-3 or TRBV12-4 and TRBJ2-5, with a tentative D call TRBD2 (5 bases). Trimming removed 7 bases at V and 5 bases at J, with 11 bases between. This CDR3 contains 12 residues. This CDR3 is CASTNRRETQYF. CDR3 bases: TGTGCCAGCACCAATCGGAGGGAGACCCAGTACTTC.

This clonotype was picked up many times. The rearrangement joins TRBV5-1 to TRBJ2-2; no firm D call. Germline loops: CDR1 SGHRS, CDR2 YFSETQ. The CDR3 spans 16 residues. V gave up 1 base and J gave up 1 base, with 11 bases separating them. The CDR3 is CASSLFPRQNTGELFF. CDR3 DNA sequence: TGCGCCAGCAGCTTGTTCCCCAGACAGAACACCGGGGAGCTGTTTTTT. Combining the CDR3 with reference TRBV5-1 and TRBJ2-2 gives the whole variable domain KAGVTQTPRYLIKTRGQQVTLSCSPISGHRSVSWYQQTPGQGLQFLFEYFSETQRNKGNFPGRFSGRQFSNSRSEMNVSTLELGDSALYLCASSLFPRQNTGELFFGEGSRLTVL.